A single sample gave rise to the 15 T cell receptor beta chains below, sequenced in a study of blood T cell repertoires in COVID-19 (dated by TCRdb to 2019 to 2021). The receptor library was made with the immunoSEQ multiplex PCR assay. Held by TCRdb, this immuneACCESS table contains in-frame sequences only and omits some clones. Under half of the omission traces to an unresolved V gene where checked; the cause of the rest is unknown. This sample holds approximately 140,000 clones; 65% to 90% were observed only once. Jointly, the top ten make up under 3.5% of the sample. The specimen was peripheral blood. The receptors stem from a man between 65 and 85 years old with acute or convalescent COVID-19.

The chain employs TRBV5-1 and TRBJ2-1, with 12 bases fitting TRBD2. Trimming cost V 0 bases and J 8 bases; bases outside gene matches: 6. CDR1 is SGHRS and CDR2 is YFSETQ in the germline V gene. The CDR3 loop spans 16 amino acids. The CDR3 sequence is CASSLDSSGRADEQFF. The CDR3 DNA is TGCGCCAGCAGCTTGGACTCTAGCGGGAGGGCGGATGAGCAGTTCTTC.

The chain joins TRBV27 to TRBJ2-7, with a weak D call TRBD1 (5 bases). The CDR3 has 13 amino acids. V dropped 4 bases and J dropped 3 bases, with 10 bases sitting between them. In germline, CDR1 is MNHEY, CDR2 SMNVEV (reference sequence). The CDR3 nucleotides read TGTGCCAGCAGTTCCAGGGAACTCTACGAGCAGTACTTC. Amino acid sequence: CASSSRELYEQYF.

CDR3: CAISEYTYNEQFF. The CDR3 bases are TGTGCCATCAGTGAGTACACCTACAATGAGCAGTTCTTC. This chain uses TRBV10-3 with TRBJ2-1; D gene unclear. V lost 1 base to trimming and J lost 2 bases, with 3 bases between them. In germline, CDR1 is ENHRY, CDR2 SYGVKD. CDR3 length: 13 residues.

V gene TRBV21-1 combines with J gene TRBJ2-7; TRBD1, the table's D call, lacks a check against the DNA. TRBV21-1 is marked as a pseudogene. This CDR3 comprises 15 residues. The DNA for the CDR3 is TGTGCCAGCAGCGCGTCCGGGACAGGTTCCTACGAGCAGTACTTC. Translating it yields CASSASGTGSYEQYF.

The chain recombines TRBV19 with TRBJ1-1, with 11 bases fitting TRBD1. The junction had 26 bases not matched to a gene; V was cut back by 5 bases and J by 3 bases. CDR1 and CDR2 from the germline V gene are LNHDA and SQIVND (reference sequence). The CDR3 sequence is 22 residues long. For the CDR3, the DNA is TGTGCCAGTAGTCCCAGACGTGGGTGGACAGGGGGCTTCGGGGGATTGGACACTGAAGCTTTCTTT. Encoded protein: CASSPRRGWTGGFGGLDTEAFF. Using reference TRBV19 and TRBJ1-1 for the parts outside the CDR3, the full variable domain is DGGITQSPKYLFRKEGQNVTLSCEQNLNHDAMYWYRQDPGQGLRLIYYSQIVNDFQKGDIAEGYSVSREKKESFPLTVTSAQKNPTAFYLCASSPRRGWTGGFGGLDTEAFFGQGTRLTVV.

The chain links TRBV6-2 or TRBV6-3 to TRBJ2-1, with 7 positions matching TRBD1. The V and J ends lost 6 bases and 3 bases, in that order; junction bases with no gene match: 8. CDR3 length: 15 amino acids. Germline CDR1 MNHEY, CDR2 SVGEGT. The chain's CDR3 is CASSQSTGNYNEQFF. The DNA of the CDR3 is TGTGCCAGCAGCCAATCGACAGGGAACTACAATGAGCAGTTCTTC.

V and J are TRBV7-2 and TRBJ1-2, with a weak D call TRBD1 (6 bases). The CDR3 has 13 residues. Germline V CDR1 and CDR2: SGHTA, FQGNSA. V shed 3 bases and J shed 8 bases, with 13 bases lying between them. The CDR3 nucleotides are TGTGCCAGCAGCTTCGGGGGGGCAGGCGGCTACACCTTC. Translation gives CASSFGGAGGYTF. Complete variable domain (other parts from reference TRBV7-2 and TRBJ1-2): GAGVSQSPSNKVTEKGKDVELRCDPISGHTALYWYRQSLGQGLEFLIYFQGNSAPDKSGLPSDRFSAERTGGSVSTLTIQRTQQEDSAVYLCASSFGGAGGYTFGSGTRLTVV.

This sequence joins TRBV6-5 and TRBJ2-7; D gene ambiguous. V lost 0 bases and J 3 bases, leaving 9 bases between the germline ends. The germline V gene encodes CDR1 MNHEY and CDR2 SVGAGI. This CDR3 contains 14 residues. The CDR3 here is CASSYSIFGYEQYF. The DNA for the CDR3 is TGTGCCAGCAGTTACTCGATATTCGGCTACGAGCAGTACTTC.

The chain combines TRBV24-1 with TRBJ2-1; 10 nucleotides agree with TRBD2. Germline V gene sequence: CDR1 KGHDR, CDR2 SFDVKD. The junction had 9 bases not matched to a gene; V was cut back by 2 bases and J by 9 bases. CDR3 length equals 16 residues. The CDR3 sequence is CATSDSGLAVTAEQFF. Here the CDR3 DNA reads TGTGCCACCAGTGATTCAGGACTAGCGGTTACGGCTGAGCAGTTCTTC.

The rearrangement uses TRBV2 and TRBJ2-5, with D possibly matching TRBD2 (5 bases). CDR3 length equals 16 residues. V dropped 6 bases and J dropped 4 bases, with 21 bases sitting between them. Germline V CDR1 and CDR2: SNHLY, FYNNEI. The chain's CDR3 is CASRKELLGGSETQYF. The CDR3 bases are TGTGCCAGCAGAAAAGAACTCCTCGGCGGGTCAGAGACCCAGTACTTC.

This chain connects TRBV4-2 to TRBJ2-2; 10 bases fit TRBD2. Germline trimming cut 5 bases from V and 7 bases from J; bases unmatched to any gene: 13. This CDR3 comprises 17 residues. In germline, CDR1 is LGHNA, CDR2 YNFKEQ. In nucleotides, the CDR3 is TGTGCCAGCAGCATACCGACTAGCGGGCTCCCCGGCGGGGAGCTGTTTTTT. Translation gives CASSIPTSGLPGGELFF.

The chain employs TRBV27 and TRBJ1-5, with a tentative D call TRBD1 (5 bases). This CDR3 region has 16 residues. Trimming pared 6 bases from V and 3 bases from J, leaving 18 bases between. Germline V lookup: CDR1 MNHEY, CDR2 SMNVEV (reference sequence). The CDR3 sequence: CASSPGWGGNNQPQHF. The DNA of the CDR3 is TGTGCCAGCAGCCCCGGGTGGGGGGGAAACAATCAGCCCCAGCATTTT.

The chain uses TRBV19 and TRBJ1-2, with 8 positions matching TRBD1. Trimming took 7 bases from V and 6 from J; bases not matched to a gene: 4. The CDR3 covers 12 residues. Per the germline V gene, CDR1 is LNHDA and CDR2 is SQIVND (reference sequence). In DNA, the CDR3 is TGTGCCAGTACCTTGACAGGGGATGGCTACACCTTC. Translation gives CASTLTGDGYTF. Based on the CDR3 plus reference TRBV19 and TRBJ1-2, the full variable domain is DGGITQSPKYLFRKEGQNVTLSCEQNLNHDAMYWYRQDPGQGLRLIYYSQIVNDFQKGDIAEGYSVSREKKESFPLTVTSAQKNPTAFYLCASTLTGDGYTFGSGTRLTVV.

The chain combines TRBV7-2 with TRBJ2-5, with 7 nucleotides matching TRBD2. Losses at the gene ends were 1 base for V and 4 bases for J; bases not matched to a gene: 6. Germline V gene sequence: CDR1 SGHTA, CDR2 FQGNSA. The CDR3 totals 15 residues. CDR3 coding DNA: TGTGCCAGCAGCTTAGGGGCGGGAGTAGGAGAGACCCAGTACTTC. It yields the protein CASSLGAGVGETQYF.

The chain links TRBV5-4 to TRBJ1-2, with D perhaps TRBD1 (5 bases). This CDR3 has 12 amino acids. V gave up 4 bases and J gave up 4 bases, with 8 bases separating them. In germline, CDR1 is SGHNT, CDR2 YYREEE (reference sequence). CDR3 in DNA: TGTGCCAGCAGCCTGGACACCTATGGCTACACCTTC. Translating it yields CASSLDTYGYTF. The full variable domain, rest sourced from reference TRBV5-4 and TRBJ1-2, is ETGVTQSPTHLIKTRGQQVTLRCSSQSGHNTVSWYQQALGQGPQFIFQYYREEENGRGNFPPRFSGLQFPNYSSELNVNALELDDSALYLCASSLDTYGYTFGSGTRLTVV.